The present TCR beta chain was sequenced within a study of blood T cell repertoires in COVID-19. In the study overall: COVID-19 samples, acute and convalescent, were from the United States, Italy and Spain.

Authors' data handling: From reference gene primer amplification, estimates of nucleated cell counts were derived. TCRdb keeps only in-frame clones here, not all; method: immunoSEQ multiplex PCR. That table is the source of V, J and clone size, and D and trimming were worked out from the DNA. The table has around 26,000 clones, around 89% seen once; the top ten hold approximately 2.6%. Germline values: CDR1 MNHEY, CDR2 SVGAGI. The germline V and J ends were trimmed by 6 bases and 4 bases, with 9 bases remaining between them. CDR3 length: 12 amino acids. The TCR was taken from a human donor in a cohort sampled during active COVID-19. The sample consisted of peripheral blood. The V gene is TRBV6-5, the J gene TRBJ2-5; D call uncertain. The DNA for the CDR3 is TGTGCCAGCAGCAGACCAGGAGAGACCCAGTACTTC. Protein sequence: CASSRPGETQYF.